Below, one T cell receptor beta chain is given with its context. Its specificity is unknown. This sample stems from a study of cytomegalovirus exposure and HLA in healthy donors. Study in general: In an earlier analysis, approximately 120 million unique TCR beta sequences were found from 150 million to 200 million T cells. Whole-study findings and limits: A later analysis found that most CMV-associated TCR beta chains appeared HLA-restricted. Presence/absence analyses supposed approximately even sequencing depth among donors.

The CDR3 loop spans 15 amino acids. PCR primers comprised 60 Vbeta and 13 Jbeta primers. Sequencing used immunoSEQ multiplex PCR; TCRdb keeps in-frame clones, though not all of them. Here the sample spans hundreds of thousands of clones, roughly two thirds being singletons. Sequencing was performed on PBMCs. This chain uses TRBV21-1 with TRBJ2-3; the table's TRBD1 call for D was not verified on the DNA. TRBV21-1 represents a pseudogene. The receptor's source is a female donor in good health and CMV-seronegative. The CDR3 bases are TGTGCCAGCAGCAAACGGAAAGTACAGACAGATACGCAGTATTTT. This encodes CASSKRKVQTDTQYF.